This note documents a single T cell receptor (beta chain) sequence. The entry originates in a study of blood T cell repertoires in COVID-19. Per the original data handling: Estimation of nucleated cell counts was performed using reference gene primer amplification. Here immunoSEQ multiplex PCR was the method, and the copy in TCRdb shows in-frame clones only, minus some. V, J and clone size reflect that table, while D and trimming were determined from the DNA. The data contain roughly 180,000 clones, 70% to 90% of them singletons. The clonotype was recovered from a middle-aged man who had recovered from COVID-19. The material sequenced was peripheral blood.

DNA for the CDR3: TGTGCCAGCAGTTTAGGCCCTAGGGAGACCCAGTACTTC. Translation gives CASSLGPRETQYF. The gene calls are TRBV6-5 and TRBJ2-5; D is undetermined. From germline, CDR1 is MNHEY and CDR2 SVGAGI. The CDR3 extends over 13 amino acids. V lost 4 bases to trimming and J lost 5 bases, with 11 bases between them.